The 11 T cell receptor beta chains presented below share a single source sample, sequenced in a study of T cell responses to AZD1222 COVID-19 vaccine. Sequenced by immunoSEQ multiplex PCR; TCRdb stores in-frame clones only, minus some. The repertoire holds 150,000 or so clones, roughly 90% seen once, with around 1.3% in the top ten. The input for sequencing was peripheral blood, taken 28 days after the second AZD1222 dose. Every receptor here comes from an adult who received the AZD1222 COVID-19 vaccine.

The chain joins TRBV7-9 to TRBJ2-2; no clear D. CDR3 length equals 14 residues. The ends were cut back, 1 base at V and 6 bases at J, with 9 bases in the middle. CDR1 and CDR2 from the germline V gene are SEHNR and FQNEAQ (reference sequence). CDR3 coding DNA: TGTGCCAGCAGCTTAGTCACCGGTCCCGGGGAGCTGTTTTTT. Residues: CASSLVTGPGELFF.

Worth noting for this clone: Other nucleotide sequences in the sample specify the same CDR3. CDR3 DNA sequence: TGTGCCAGCAGGGGGCGGCCTGAAGCTTTCTTT. The encoded protein is CASRGRPEAFF. V and J are TRBV28 and TRBJ1-1; weak D call: TRBD1 (5 bases). The ends were cut back, 6 bases at V and 6 bases at J, with 8 bases in the middle. This CDR3 has 11 amino acids. Germline CDR1 MDHEN, CDR2 SYDVKM.

Only a few counts were recorded for this clone. The chain has TRBV9 and TRBJ1-2; 8 bases match TRBD1. Looked up from germline, CDR1 is SGDLS and CDR2 is YYNGEE. The CDR3 spans 17 residues. Trimming took 0 bases from V and 4 from J; bases not matched to a gene: 11. DNA of the CDR3: TGTGCCAGCAGCGTAGGGCCTCAGGGGGCGGACTCCTATGGCTACACCTTC. Translating it yields CASSVGPQGADSYGYTF.

The V call is TRBV4-3, the J call TRBJ1-1; D may be TRBD1 (5 bases). V lost 0 bases and J lost 11, with 13 bases in between. Germline CDR1 reads LGHNA; CDR2 reads YSLEER. This CDR3 region has 13 residues. For the CDR3, the DNA is TGCGCCAGCAGCCAAGATCGGGGGTCCGGGGCTTTCTTT. This translates into CASSQDRGSGAFF.

This clone showed up just once. The V gene is TRBV12-3 or TRBV12-4, the J gene TRBJ2-7; D might be TRBD1 (7 bases). The CDR3 covers 13 residues. V lost 6 bases and J 4 bases, leaving 13 bases between the germline ends. CDR3 amino acids: CASREGQSYEQYF. CDR3 nucleotides: TGTGCCAGCAGGGAGGGACAGTCGTACGAGCAGTACTTC.

This chain joins TRBV7-2 and TRBJ2-6; D is undetermined. The germline V and J ends were trimmed by 3 bases and 3 bases, with 6 bases remaining between them. The length of the CDR3 is 14 residues. In germline, CDR1 is SGHTA, CDR2 FQGNSA. The CDR3: CASSLLFGANVLTF. The CDR3 bases are TGTGCCAGCAGCTTGCTTTTTGGGGCCAACGTCCTGACTTTC.

The chain combines TRBV5-1 with TRBJ2-3; 10 bases align to TRBD2. Germline CDR1 is SGHRS and CDR2 is YFSETQ. Germline trimming cut 5 bases from V and 0 bases from J; bases unmatched to any gene: 9. The CDR3 has 17 residues. The CDR3 DNA follows: TGCGCCAGCAGAGGGCTGACTAGCGGGCCTAGCACAGATACGCAGTATTTT. This translates into CASRGLTSGPSTDTQYF.

The V call is TRBV18, the J call TRBJ1-3; no reliable D call. This CDR3 spans 18 amino acids. The ends were cut back, 5 bases at V and 0 bases at J, with 20 bases in the middle. Looked up from germline, CDR1 is KGHSH and CDR2 is LQKENI. The DNA for the CDR3 is TGTGCCAGCTCAGCCAGCTTCCCTCACACCAACTCTGGAAACACCATATATTTT. This translates into CASSASFPHTNSGNTIYF.

This chain uses TRBV24-1 with TRBJ2-6; D is unresolved. Germline CDR1 is KGHDR and CDR2 is SFDVKD. The CDR3 length is 13 residues. V was pared by 4 bases and J by 2 bases, with 2 bases between. The CDR3 DNA reads as TGTGCCACCAGTGAAGCTGGGGCCAACGTCCTGACTTTC. Its protein is CATSEAGANVLTF.

V usage is TRBV5-1 and J usage is TRBJ2-2; no reliable D call. This CDR3 comprises 16 residues. The V gene lost 0 bases and the J gene lost 1 base, with 10 bases spanning the gap. From germline, CDR1 is SGHRS and CDR2 YFSETQ. In nucleotides, the CDR3 is TGCGCCAGCAGCTTGGGCCATTCAGGGAACACCGGGGAGCTGTTTTTT. Protein product: CASSLGHSGNTGELFF.

V usage is TRBV28 and J usage is TRBJ2-2, with unresolved D. Per the germline V gene, CDR1 is MDHEN and CDR2 is SYDVKM. Trimming removed 0 bases from V and 8 bases from J, with 1 base in between. This CDR3 spans 11 amino acids. The CDR3 is CASSLWGELFF. The CDR3 DNA is TGTGCCAGCAGTTTATGGGGGGAGCTGTTTTTT.